This T cell receptor (beta chain) came from a study of shared T cell receptors in the human thymus. The CDR3 length is 14 residues. Sequenced by immunoSEQ multiplex PCR; TCRdb stores in-frame clones only, minus some. Of 550,000 to 800,000 clones in the sample, over 75% are singletons; the top ten hold roughly 0.01%. The same data also went into a second study, on human thymus T cells. This second study says: Among the donors, all were healthy Finnish infants having corrective surgery for congenital heart defects.

Sequences were obtained from thymocytes. V gene TRBV21-1 combines with J gene TRBJ1-2. TRBV21-1 is a pseudogene segment. The TCR comes from a girl in the first two years of life with a congenital heart defect. CDR3 protein: CASSKTRVYHGYTF. The CDR3 DNA reads TGTGCCAGCAGCAAAACTCGGGTCTACCATGGCTACACCTTC.